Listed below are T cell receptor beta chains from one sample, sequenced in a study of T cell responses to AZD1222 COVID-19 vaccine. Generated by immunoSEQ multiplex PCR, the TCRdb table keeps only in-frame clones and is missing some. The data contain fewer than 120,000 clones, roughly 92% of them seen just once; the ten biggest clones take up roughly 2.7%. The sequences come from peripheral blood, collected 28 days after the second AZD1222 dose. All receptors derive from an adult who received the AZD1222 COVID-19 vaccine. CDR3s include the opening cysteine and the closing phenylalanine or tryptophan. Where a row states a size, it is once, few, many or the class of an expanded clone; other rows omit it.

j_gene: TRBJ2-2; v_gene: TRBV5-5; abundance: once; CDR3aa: CASSLHGGGTGGELFF
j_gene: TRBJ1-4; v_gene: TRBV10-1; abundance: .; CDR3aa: CASSGGATNEKLFF
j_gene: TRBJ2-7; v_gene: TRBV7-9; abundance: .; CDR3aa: CASSLGDRGIHEQYF
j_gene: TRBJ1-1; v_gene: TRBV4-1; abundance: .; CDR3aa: CASSHGPGTKTEAFF
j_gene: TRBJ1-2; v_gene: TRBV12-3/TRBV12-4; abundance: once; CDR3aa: CASSQRTWGYTF
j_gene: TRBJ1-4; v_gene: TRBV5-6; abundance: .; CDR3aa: CASSSGTLYEKLFF
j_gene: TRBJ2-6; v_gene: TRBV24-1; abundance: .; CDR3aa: CATSDSSGANVLTF
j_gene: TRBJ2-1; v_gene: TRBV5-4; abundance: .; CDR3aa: CASSFESLAQFF
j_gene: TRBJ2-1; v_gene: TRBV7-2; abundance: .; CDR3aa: CASSSGLAWNEQFF
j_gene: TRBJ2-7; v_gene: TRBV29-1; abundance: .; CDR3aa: CSVTRDRGSEQYF
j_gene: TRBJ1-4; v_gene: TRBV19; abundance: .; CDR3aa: CASSFQGIGEKLFF
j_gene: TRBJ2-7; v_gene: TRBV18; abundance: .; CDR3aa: CASSQNRDRGNEQYF
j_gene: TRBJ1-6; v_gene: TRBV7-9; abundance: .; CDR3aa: CASSRSGVSYNSPLHF
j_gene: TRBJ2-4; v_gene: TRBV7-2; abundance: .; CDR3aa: CASSLPSYRGENIQYF
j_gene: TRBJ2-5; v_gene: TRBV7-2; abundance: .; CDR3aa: CASSVRTGEETQYF
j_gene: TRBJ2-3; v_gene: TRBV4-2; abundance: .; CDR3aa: CASSPNQGRGQGSLPMTSTDTQYF
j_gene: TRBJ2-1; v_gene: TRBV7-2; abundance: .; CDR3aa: CASSLQGRLGEQFF
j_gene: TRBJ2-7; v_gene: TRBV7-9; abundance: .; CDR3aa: CASSPRGGYEQYF
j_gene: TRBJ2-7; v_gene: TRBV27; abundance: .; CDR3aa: CASSPGQVVYSLYEQYF
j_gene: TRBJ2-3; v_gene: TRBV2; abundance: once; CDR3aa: CASSASLAGTADTQYF
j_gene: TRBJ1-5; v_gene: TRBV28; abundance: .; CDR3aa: CASSRWQYSNQPQHF
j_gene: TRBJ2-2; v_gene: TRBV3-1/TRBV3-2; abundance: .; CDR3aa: CASSQEDRGTGELFF
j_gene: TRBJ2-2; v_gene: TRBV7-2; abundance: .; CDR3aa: CASSPQTGLTGELFF
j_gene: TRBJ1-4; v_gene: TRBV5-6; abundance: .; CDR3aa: CASSPLRQQGLVEKLFF
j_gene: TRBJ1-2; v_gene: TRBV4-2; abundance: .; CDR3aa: CASSHRDLSVHGYTF
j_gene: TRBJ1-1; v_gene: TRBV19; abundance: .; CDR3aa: CASSISQLVRITLNTEAFF
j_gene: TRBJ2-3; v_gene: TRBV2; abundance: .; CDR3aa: CASEGADTQYF
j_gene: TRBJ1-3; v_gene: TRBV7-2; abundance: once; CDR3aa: CASSLTGTGNTIYF
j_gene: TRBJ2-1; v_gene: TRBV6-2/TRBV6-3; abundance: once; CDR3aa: CASSYGLAGTYNEQFF
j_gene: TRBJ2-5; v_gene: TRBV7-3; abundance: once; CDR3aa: CASSLVSGGQETQYF
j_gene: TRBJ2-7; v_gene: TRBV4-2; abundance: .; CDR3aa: CASSQGTYEQYF
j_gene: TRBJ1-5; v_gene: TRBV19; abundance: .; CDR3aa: CASSPGFRVQPQHF
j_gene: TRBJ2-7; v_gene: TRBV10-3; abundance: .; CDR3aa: CAIRAGQGLTQYEQYF
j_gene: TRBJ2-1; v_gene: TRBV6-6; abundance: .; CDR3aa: CASSPWGSSYNEQFF
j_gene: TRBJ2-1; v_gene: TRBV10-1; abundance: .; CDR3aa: CASSESEIEQFF
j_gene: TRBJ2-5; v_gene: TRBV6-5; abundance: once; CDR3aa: CASSYGGAGQTQYF
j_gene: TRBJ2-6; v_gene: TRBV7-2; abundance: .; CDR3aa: CASSTRVPGSSGANVLTF
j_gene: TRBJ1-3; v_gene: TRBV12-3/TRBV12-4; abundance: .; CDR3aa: CASSLVGGNTIYF
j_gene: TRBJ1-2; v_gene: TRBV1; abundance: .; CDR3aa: CTSSQTGNYGYTF
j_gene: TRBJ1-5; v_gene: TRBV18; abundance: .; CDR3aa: CASSPPGEGNQPQHF
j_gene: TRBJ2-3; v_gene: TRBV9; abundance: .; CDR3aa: CASSVGGSWEADTQYF
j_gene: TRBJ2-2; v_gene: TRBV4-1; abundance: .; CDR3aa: CASSQVPSGGPTGELFF
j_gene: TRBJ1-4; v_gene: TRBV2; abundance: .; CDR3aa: CASSAVAINEKLFF
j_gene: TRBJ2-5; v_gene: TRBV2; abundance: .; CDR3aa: CASSARLDQETQYF
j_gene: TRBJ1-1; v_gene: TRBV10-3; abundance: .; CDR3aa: CAISERRADTEAFF
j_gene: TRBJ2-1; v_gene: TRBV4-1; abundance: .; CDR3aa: CASSQGNRAVNNEQFF
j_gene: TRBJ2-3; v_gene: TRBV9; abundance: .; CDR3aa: CASSVTHSLDTQYF
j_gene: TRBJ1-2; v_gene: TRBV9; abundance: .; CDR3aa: CASSPRGYYGYTF
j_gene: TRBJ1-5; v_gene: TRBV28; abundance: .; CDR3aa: CASSLTWTASNQPQHF
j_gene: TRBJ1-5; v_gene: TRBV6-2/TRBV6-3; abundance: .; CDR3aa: CASSPSGQPQHF
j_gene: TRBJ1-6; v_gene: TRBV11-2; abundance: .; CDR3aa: CASSTPRGTGLYNSPLHF
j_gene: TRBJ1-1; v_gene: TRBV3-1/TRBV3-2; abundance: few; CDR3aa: CASSQIRTGNTEAFF
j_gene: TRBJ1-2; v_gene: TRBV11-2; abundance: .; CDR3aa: CASSLVGSWGYTF
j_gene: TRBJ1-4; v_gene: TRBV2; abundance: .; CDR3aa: CASSVQGTNEKLFF
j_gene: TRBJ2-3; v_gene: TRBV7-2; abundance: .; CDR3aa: CASSPRWTATDTQYF
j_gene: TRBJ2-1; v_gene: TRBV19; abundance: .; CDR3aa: CASSSSLAGGLGEQFF
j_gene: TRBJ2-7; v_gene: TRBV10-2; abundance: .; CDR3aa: CASRQSSYEQYF